Each of the 13 T cell receptor beta chains below was sequenced from the same sample in a study of human T cells and chemical hapten exposure. TCRdb redid the calling of the RACE reads with MiXCR, one entry per CDR3 protein. This sample yields 75,000 to 100,000 distinct CDR3 sequences, of which about 12% are seen a single time; roughly 3.6% belongs to the top ten. Documented time point: patch test 1, 2 weeks after DPC sensitization. Described treatment: therapeutic diphenylcyclopropenone sensitization with weekly scalp DPC. The source material was whole blood, sampled in connection with sensitization to the hapten diphenylcyclopropenone (DPC). The receptor source for this set is a woman between 55 and 75 years old with alopecia areata. Some clones in this sample may be carry-over from other donors' samples.

This clonotype was found a few times. The gene calls are TRBV30 and TRBJ1-1; a possible D gene is TRBD1 (5 bases). V lost 0 bases to trimming and J lost 8 bases, with 16 bases between them. This CDR3 region has 14 residues. CDR1 and CDR2 (germline): GTSNPN, SVGIG (reference sequence). CDR3: CAWSVGSGPKEAFF. The DNA of the CDR3 is TGTGCCTGGAGTGTTGGGTCGGGACCAAAAGAAGCTTTCTTT.

The gene calls are TRBV7-9 and TRBJ2-5, with 11 bases fitting TRBD2. Trimming at V came to 5 bases and at J to 5 bases, leaving 4 bases not matched to a gene. The CDR3 contains 14 residues. Per the germline V gene, CDR1 is SEHNR and CDR2 is FQNEAQ (reference sequence). The CDR3 here is CASSPTSGEETQYF. The DNA of the CDR3 is TGTGCCAGCAGCCCGACTAGCGGGGAGGAGACCCAGTACTTC.

The chain recombines TRBV27 with TRBJ2-7; D gene uncertain. Germline-derived CDR1 and CDR2 are MNHEY and SMNVEV (reference sequence). V lost 3 bases, J lost 6 bases, and 12 bases lay in between. This CDR3 region has 13 residues. In nucleotides, the CDR3 is TGTGCCAGCAGTTTTAACAATGGGCTCGAGCAGTACTTC. Protein product: CASSFNNGLEQYF.

The V and J genes are TRBV20-1 and TRBJ2-5, with a possible D match to TRBD2 (5 bases). Trimming stripped 6 bases from V and 2 bases from J, with 16 bases between. Germline assignment: CDR1 DFQATT and CDR2 SNEGSKA (reference sequence). This CDR3 spans 14 amino acids. The CDR3: CSAGEISGQETQYF. The CDR3 DNA reads TGCAGTGCCGGTGAGATAAGCGGACAAGAGACCCAGTACTTC.

This clonotype showed up many times. V is TRBV2 and J is TRBJ2-3; TRBD1 aligns across 10 bases. There are 15 residues in the CDR3. V lost 6 bases to trimming and J lost 5 bases; unmatched junction nucleotides: 8. Per the germline V gene, CDR1 is SNHLY and CDR2 is FYNNEI. In nucleotides, the CDR3 is TGTGCCAGCAGCCTTAGACAGGGGGCCAGAGATACGCAGTATTTT. It is translated as CASSLRQGARDTQYF.

This sequence joins TRBV6-6 and TRBJ1-2; 10 nucleotides agree with TRBD1. CDR3 length equals 14 residues. J gave up 4 bases and V 4 bases, and 3 bases lay outside the gene matches. Germline V lookup: CDR1 MNHNY, CDR2 SVGAGI (reference sequence). The CDR3 nucleotides read TGTGCCAGCAGTTCGGACAGGGGGACCTATGGCTACACCTTC. Protein sequence: CASSSDRGTYGYTF.

In its sample, this clonotype was seen many times. The chain joins TRBV20-1 to TRBJ2-3; TRBD1 might be the D (6 bases). V shed 3 bases and J shed 0 bases, with 7 bases lying between them. The germline CDR1 and CDR2 sequences are DFQATT and SNEGSKA (reference sequence). The CDR3 loop spans 13 amino acids. CDR3 region: CSASRGSTDTQYF. The CDR3 region has the DNA TGCAGTGCTAGTAGGGGGAGCACAGATACGCAGTATTTT.

In this sample, this clonotype turned up many times. The chain recombines TRBV6-1 with TRBJ2-7, with unresolved D. With 6 bases removed from V and 3 bases from J, the gap between germline ends came to 12 bases. CDR1 is MNHNS and CDR2 is SASEGT in the germline V gene. CDR3 length: 13 amino acids. The CDR3: CASRTPPLYEQYF. The CDR3, as DNA: TGTGCCAGCAGGACCCCCCCTCTCTACGAGCAGTACTTC.

CDR3 sequence: CASSLYRDQPQHF. The CDR3 DNA reads TGTGCCAGCAGTTTATACAGAGATCAGCCCCAGCATTTT. This chain links TRBV27 with TRBJ1-5, with D hard to call. The V gene's germline CDR1 is MNHEY and CDR2 SMNVEV (reference sequence). V was pared by 1 base and J by 5 bases, with 6 bases between. This CDR3 has 13 residues.

CDR3 sequence reads: CSVSANTEAFF. The CDR3 nucleotides are TGCAGCGTTAGTGCGAACACTGAAGCTTTCTTT. V gene TRBV29-1 combines with J gene TRBJ1-1; D is unclear. Germline V gene data show CDR1 as SQVTM and CDR2 as ANQGSEA. CDR3 size: 11 residues. With 5 bases removed from V and 1 base from J, the gap between germline ends came to 5 bases.

J is TRBJ1-5 and V is TRBV7-9; TRBD1 is a possible D gene (6 bases). The CDR3 consists of 13 residues. V was trimmed by 5 bases and J by 4 bases, leaving 9 bases between them. The V gene's germline CDR1 is SEHNR and CDR2 FQNEAQ (reference sequence). The chain's CDR3 is CASSPGANQPQHF. CDR3 sequence (DNA): TGTGCCAGCAGCCCAGGGGCAAATCAGCCCCAGCATTTT.

This clonotype was detected many times. V is TRBV28 and J is TRBJ2-4, with a possible D match to TRBD2 (6 bases). The germline gives CDR1 MDHEN, CDR2 SYDVKM. The CDR3 loop spans 14 amino acids. V lost 4 bases and J 11 bases, leaving 18 bases between the germline ends. The CDR3 loop is CASSWRRYGDFQYF. The CDR3 region has the DNA TGTGCCAGCAGTTGGCGACGCTACGGGGACTTTCAGTACTTC.

The genes are TRBV9 and TRBJ1-1, with no clear D. The V gene lost 0 bases and the J gene lost 2 bases, with 8 bases spanning the gap. From germline, CDR1 is SGDLS and CDR2 YYNGEE. The CDR3 is made up of 14 amino acids. In DNA form, the CDR3 reads TGTGCCAGCAGCGTAGTACACCTCAACACTGAAGCTTTCTTT. It codes for CASSVVHLNTEAFF. Full variable domain (missing parts from reference TRBV9 and TRBJ1-1): DSGVTQTPKHLITATGQRVTLRCSPRSGDLSVYWYQQSLDQGLQFLIQYYNGEERAKGNILERFSAQQFPDLHSELNLSSLELGDSALYFCASSVVHLNTEAFFGQGTRLTVV.